These 6 T cell receptor beta chains were all obtained from the same sample, sequenced in a study of cytomegalovirus exposure and HLA in healthy donors. Primers included in the PCR were 60 Vbeta and 13 Jbeta primers. Here immunoSEQ multiplex PCR was the method, and the copy in TCRdb shows in-frame clones only, minus some. The table includes 100,000 to 150,000 clones, less than 80% detected once. Sequencing input: PBMCs. These receptors all come from a female donor in good health and CMV-seropositive.

The chain combines TRBV14 with TRBJ2-3; possible D gene TRBD2, 6 bases. Trimming took 0 bases from V and 0 from J, leaving 16 bases between them. The CDR3 is 18 residues long. The germline CDR1 and CDR2 sequences are SGHDN and FVKESK. The CDR3 is CASSQDRAGGLSTDTQYF. The CDR3 DNA reads TGTGCCAGCAGCCAAGATCGAGCTGGGGGGTTGAGCACAGATACGCAGTATTTT. Based on the CDR3 plus reference TRBV14 and TRBJ2-3, the full variable domain is EAGVTQFPSHSVIEKGQTVTLRCDPISGHDNLYWYRRVMGKEIKFLLHFVKESKQDESGMPNNRFLAERTGGTYSTLKVQPAELEDSGVYFCASSQDRAGGLSTDTQYFGPGTRLTVL.

This clone came up once. The chain combines TRBV5-5 with TRBJ2-2; 8 bases fit TRBD1. This CDR3 spans 18 amino acids. Trimming removed 2 bases from V and 6 bases from J; junction bases left unmatched: 15. CDR1 is SGHKS and CDR2 is YYEKEE in the germline V gene (reference sequence). The CDR3 DNA is TGTGCCAGCAGCTTCGCGCTGAGGGGAGCAGGGGGCTCCGGGGAGCTGTTTTTT. It specifies CASSFALRGAGGSGELFF.

The chain links TRBV7-9 to TRBJ1-1, with D possibly TRBD1 on 5 matching bases. Between the trimmed V and J ends, which lost 1 base and 8 bases, there was a span of 8 bases. CDR3 length equals 12 residues. Germline CDR1 is SEHNR and CDR2 is FQNEAQ (reference sequence). The CDR3 region is CASSLGGPEAFF. In DNA, the CDR3 is TGTGCCAGCAGCTTAGGGGGCCCCGAAGCTTTCTTT.

This chain uses TRBV4-1 with TRBJ1-2; D is uncertain. There are 13 residues in the CDR3. Trimming cost V 0 bases and J 5 bases, with 7 bases left between them. From germline, CDR1 is MGHRA and CDR2 YSYEKL. The CDR3 coding sequence is TGCGCCAGCAGCCAAGATGTGAGGTATGGCTACACCTTC. It specifies CASSQDVRYGYTF.

The rearrangement links TRBV6-1 to TRBJ2-3, with a weak D call TRBD2 (6 bases). The CDR3 contains 13 residues. V dropped 7 bases and J dropped 6 bases, with 14 bases sitting between them. CDR1 is MNHNS and CDR2 is SASEGT in the germline V gene. The CDR3 DNA reads as TGTGCCAGCAAACTAGCTGAATTCGATACGCAGTATTTT. Its translation: CASKLAEFDTQYF.

This clone was picked up one time. This chain uses TRBV6-5 with TRBJ2-1; 8 bases align to TRBD2. Germline V lookup: CDR1 MNHEY, CDR2 SVGAGI. With 6 bases clipped from V and 0 bases from J, the junction kept 4 bases outside the gene matches. This CDR3 is built from 15 residues. CDR3 DNA: TGTGCCAGCAGAGAAAGCGGGAGCTCCTACAATGAGCAGTTCTTC. As protein: CASRESGSSYNEQFF.